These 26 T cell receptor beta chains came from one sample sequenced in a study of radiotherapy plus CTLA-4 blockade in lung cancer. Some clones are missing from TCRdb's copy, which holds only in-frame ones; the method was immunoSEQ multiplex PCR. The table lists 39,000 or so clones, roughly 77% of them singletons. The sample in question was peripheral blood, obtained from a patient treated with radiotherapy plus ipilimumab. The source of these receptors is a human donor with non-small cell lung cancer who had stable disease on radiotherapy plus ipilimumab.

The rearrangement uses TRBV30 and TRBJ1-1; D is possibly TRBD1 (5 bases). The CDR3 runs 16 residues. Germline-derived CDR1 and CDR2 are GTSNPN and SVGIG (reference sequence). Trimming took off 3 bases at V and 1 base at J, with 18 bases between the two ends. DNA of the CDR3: TGTGCCTGGAGGAGAGGGGCACCCAATCCGAACACTGAAGCTTTCTTT. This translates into CAWRRGAPNPNTEAFF.

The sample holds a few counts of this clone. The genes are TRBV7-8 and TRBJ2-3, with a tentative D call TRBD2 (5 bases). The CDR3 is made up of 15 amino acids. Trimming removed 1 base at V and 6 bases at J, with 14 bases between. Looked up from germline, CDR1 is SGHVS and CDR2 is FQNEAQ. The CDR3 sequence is CASSLGRFLRDTQYF. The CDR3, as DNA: TGTGCCAGCAGCTTAGGGAGGTTTTTGCGGGATACGCAGTATTTT.

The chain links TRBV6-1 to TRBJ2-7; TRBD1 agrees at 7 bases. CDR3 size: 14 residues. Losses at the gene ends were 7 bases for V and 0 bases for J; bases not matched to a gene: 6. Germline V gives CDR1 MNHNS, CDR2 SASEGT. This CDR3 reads CASNRGLGSYEQYF. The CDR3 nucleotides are TGTGCCAGCAATAGGGGGCTGGGCTCCTACGAGCAGTACTTC.

The CDR3 region has the DNA TGTGCCAGCAGTCCCCCGGGACAGGCGTGGAATCAGCCCCAGCATTTT. It is translated as CASSPPGQAWNQPQHF. This chain links TRBV27 with TRBJ1-5; 8 bases agree with TRBD1. J gave up 4 bases and V 5 bases, and 10 bases lay outside the gene matches. The V gene's germline CDR1 is MNHEY and CDR2 SMNVEV (reference sequence). CDR3 length equals 16 residues.

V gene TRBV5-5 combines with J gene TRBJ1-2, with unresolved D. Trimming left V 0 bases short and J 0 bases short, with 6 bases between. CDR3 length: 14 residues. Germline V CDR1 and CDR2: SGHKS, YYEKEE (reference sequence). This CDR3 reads CASSLVAANYGYTF. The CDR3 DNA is TGTGCCAGCAGCTTGGTTGCAGCTAACTATGGCTACACCTTC.

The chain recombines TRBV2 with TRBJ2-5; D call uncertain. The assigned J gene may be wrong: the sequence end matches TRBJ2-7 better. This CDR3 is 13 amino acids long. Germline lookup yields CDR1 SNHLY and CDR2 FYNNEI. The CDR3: CASSENPTGEQYF. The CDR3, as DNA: TGTGCCAGCAGTGAGAACCCCACGGGCGAGCAGTACTTC.

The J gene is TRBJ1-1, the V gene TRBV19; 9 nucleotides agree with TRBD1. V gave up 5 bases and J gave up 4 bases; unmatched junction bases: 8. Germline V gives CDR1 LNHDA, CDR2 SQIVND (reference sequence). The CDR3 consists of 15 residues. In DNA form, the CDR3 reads TGTGCCAGTAGTCTGACAGGGGGGAGGTCCACTGAAGCTTTCTTT. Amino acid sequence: CASSLTGGRSTEAFF.

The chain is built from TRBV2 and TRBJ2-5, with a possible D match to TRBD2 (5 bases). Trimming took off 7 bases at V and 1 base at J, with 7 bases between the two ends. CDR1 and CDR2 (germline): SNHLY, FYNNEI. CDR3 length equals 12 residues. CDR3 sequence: CASKRVQETQYF. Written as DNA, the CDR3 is TGTGCCAGCAAGAGGGTCCAAGAGACCCAGTACTTC.

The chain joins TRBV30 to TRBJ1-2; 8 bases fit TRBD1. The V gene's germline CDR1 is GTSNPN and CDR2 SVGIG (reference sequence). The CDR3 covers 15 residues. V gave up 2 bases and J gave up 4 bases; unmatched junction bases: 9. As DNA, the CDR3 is TGTGCCTGGAGTACGGGGACAGGACCCCCCTATGGCTACACCTTC. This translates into CAWSTGTGPPYGYTF.

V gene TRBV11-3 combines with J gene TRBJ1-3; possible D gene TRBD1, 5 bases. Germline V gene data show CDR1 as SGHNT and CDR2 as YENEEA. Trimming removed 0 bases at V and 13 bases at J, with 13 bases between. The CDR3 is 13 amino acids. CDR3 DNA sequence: TGTGCCAGCAGCTTAGATGCGGGGACGGATATATATTTT. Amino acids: CASSLDAGTDIYF.

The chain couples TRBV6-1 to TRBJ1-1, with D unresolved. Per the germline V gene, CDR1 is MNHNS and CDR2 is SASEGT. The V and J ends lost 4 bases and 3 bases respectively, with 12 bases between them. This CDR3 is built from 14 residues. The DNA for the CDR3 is TGTGCCAGCAGTGTGGTAAGTCGGGACACTGAAGCTTTCTTT. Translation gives CASSVVSRDTEAFF.

In DNA form, the CDR3 reads TGTGCCAGCAGTTTAGTAGGCGGGCGCTATGGCTACACCTTC. This encodes CASSLVGGRYGYTF. The rearrangement uses TRBV4-2 and TRBJ1-2, with unresolved D. Trimming left V 6 bases short and J 4 bases short, with 15 bases between. The CDR3 is made up of 14 amino acids. CDR1 and CDR2 from the germline V gene are LGHNA and YNFKEQ.

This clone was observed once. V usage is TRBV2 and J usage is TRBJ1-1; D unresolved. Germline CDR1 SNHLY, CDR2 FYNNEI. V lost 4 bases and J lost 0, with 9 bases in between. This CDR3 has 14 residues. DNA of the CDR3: TGTGCCAGCAGTGTGTGGCAGCTGAACACTGAAGCTTTCTTT. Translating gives CASSVWQLNTEAFF. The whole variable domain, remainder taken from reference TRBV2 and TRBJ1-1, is EPEVTQTPSHQVTQMGQEVILRCVPISNHLYFYWYRQILGQKVEFLVSFYNNEISEKSEIFDDQFSVERPDGSNFTLKIRSTKLEDSAMYFCASSVWQLNTEAFFGQGTRLTVV.

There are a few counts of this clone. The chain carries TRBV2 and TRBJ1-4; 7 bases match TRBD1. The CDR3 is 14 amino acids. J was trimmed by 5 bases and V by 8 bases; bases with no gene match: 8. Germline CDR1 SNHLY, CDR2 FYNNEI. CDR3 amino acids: CASAAAGGNEKLFF. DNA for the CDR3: TGTGCCAGCGCGGCGGCAGGGGGAAATGAAAAACTGTTTTTT.

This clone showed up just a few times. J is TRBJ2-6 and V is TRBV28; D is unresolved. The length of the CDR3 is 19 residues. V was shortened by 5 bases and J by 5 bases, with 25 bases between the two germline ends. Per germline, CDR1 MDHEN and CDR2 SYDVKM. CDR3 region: CASSTIVPLTQSRANVLTF. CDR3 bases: TGTGCCAGCAGTACAATCGTTCCTTTGACACAAAGTCGGGCCAACGTCCTGACTTTC.

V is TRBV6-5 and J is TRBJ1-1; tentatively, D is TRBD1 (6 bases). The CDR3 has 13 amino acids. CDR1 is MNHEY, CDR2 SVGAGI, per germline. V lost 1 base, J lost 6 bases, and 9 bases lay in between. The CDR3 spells CASSYYRESEAFF. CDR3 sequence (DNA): TGTGCCAGCAGTTACTACAGGGAGTCTGAAGCTTTCTTT.

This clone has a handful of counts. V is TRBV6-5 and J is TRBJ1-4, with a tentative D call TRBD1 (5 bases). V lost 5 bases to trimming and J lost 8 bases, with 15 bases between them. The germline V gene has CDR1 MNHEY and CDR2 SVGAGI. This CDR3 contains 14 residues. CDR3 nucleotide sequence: TGTGCCAGCAGTCTTCTCCAGGGAGTAGAAAAACTGTTTTTT. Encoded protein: CASSLLQGVEKLFF.

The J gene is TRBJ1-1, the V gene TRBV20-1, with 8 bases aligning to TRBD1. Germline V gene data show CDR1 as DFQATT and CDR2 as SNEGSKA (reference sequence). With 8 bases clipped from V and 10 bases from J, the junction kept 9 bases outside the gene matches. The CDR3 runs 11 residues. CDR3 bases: TGCAGTTCATGGACAGGGAGGGGAGCTTTCTTT. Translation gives CSSWTGRGAFF.

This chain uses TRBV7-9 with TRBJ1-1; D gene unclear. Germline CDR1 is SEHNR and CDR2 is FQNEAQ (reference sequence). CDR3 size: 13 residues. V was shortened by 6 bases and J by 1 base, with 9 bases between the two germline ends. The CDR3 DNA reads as TGTGCCAGCAGAACAAGTAGGAACACTGAAGCTTTCTTT. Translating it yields CASRTSRNTEAFF.

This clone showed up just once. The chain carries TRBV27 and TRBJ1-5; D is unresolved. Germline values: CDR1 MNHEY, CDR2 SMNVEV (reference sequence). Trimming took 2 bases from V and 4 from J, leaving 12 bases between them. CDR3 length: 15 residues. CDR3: CASSLRQDPNQPQHF. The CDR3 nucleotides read TGTGCCAGCAGTTTACGGCAGGACCCTAATCAGCCCCAGCATTTT.

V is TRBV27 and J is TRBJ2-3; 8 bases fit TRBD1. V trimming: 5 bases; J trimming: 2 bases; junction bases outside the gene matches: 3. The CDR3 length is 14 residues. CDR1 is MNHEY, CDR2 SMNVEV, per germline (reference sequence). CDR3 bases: TGTGCCAGCAGTATGGACAGGGCCACAGATACGCAGTATTTT. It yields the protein CASSMDRATDTQYF.

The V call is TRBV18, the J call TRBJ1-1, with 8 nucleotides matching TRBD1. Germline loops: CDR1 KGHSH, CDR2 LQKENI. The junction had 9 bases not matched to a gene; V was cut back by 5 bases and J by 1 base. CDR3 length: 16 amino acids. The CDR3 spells CASSNRQGRGNTEAFF. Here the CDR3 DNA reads TGTGCCAGCTCAAACCGACAGGGGAGGGGGAACACTGAAGCTTTCTTT.

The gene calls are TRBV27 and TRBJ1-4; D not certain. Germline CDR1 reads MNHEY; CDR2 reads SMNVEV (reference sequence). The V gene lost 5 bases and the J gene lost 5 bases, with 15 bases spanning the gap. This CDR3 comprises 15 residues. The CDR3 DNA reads TGTGCCAGCAGTCCCGGGGAGGCGCTGAATGAAAAACTGTTTTTT. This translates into CASSPGEALNEKLFF.

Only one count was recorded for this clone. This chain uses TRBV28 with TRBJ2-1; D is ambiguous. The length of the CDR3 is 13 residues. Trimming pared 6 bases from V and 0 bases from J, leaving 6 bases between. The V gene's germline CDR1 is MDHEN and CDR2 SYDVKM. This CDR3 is CASRDRSYNEQFF. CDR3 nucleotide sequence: TGTGCCAGCAGGGACCGCTCCTACAATGAGCAGTTCTTC.

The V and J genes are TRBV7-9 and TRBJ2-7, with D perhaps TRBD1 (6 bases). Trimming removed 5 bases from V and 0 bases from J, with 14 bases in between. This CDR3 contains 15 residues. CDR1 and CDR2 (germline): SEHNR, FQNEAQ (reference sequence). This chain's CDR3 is CASSPGQRSSYEQYF. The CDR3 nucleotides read TGTGCCAGCAGCCCAGGACAGAGGAGCTCCTACGAGCAGTACTTC.

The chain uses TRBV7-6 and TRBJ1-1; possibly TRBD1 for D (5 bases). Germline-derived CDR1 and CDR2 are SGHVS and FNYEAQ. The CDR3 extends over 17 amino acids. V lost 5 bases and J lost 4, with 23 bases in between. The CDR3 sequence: CASSLQAGLGLFTEAFF. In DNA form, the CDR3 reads TGTGCCAGCAGCCTACAGGCTGGCCTAGGGCTGTTCACTGAAGCTTTCTTT.